The source of this TCR beta chain is a study of post-analysis software for immune sequencing data. Study-level information: The disease courses covered relapsing-remitting, secondary progressive and progressive-relapsing multiple sclerosis.

This clonotype was counted a few times. What it recognizes is unknown. Broader study findings: Included in a set of about 5 TRBV segments more frequent in patients than controls were TRBV5-6, TRBV5-1 and TRBV20-1. There was significantly lower normalized Chao1 diversity in multiple sclerosis patients than in controls.

Tagging with unique molecular identifiers was a feature of the TCR beta cDNA libraries. TCRdb re-derived calls from the PCR reads in MiXCR, one entry per CDR3 protein. This sample has about half a million distinct CDR3 sequences; less than 40% occur once, and the top ten carry approximately 6%. Trimming at V came to 6 bases and at J to 0 bases, leaving 20 bases not matched to a gene. Per the germline V gene, CDR1 is SGHRS and CDR2 is YFSETQ. The CDR3 is 21 residues long. The clonotype comes from a girl under 18 with multiple sclerosis. The sequenced material came from blood. V gene TRBV5-1 combines with J gene TRBJ2-1, with TRBD1 matching 11 bases. CDR3 residues: CASTRDRGTSVMGSSYNEQFF. CDR3 DNA: TGCGCCAGCACCCGGGACAGGGGGACTTCTGTGATGGGAAGCTCCTACAATGAGCAGTTCTTC. The full variable domain, rest sourced from reference TRBV5-1 and TRBJ2-1, is KAGVTQTPRYLIKTRGQQVTLSCSPISGHRSVSWYQQTPGQGLQFLFEYFSETQRNKGNFPGRFSGRQFSNSRSEMNVSTLELGDSALYLCASTRDRGTSVMGSSYNEQFFGPGTRLTVL.